This T cell receptor (beta chain) originates from a study of blood T cell repertoires in COVID-19. This CDR3 region has 15 residues. V was clipped by 8 bases and J by 4 bases; unmatched bases: 9. Germline V gives CDR1 MNHEY, CDR2 SVGAGI. Sequencing used immunoSEQ multiplex PCR; TCRdb keeps in-frame clones, though not all of them. The sample holds some 260,000 clones, 82% seen once. The sequenced material came from peripheral blood. The chain joins TRBV6-5 to TRBJ2-3; 10 bases agree with TRBD1. This TCR came from a woman of 80 years or more with active or convalescent COVID-19. The CDR3 bases are TGTGCCAGCGCCCCGGGACAGGGGAGCGCAGATACGCAGTATTTT. Amino acids: CASAPGQGSADTQYF.